This T cell receptor (beta chain) was profiled in a study of identical twins. The CDR3 extends over 16 amino acids. With V trimmed by 4 bases and J by 5 bases, 11 bases remained unmatched. Germline V lookup: CDR1 LNHNV, CDR2 YYDKDF (reference sequence). TCRdb ran MiXCR on the 5' RACE reads and lists one entry per CDR3 protein. This table holds around 690,000 distinct CDR3 sequences, about 20% found once. This sample was also put to use in a study of T cells expressing NK-cell markers.

What was sequenced was PBMCs. The receptor was derived from a woman aged 18 to 35 in good health. The genes are TRBV15 and TRBJ2-5, with TRBD1 matching 9 bases. This chain's CDR3 is CATSNGQGTTRETQYF. The CDR3 DNA is TGTGCCACCAGCAACGGACAGGGGACCACCAGGGAGACCCAGTACTTC.